These 13 T cell receptor beta chains share one sample of origin, sequenced in a study of graft-versus-host responses after intestinal transplantation. Profiling relied on immunoSEQ multiplex PCR, and the TCRdb table lists in-frame clones only, not all of them. This table holds under 15,000 clones, around 83% found once. Sequencing used PBMCs, obtained 120 to 130 days after transplant. The receptors shown here come from a human patient who received an intestinal transplant, so some T cells may come from the graft donor.

In this sample, this clone turned up once. The V gene is TRBV11-3, the J gene TRBJ2-7; D is unresolved. CDR3 size: 15 residues. Germline V gives CDR1 SGHNT, CDR2 YENEEA. Trimming stripped 5 bases from V and 6 bases from J, with 20 bases between. CDR3 amino acids: CASSHLGYLNGEQYF. CDR3 coding DNA: TGTGCCAGCAGCCATTTGGGGTATCTGAACGGCGAGCAGTACTTC.

The chain links TRBV6-1 to TRBJ2-7; 7 positions match TRBD1. There are 14 residues in the CDR3. Germline V CDR1 and CDR2: MNHNS, SASEGT. V shed 1 base, J shed 0 bases, and the junction held 0 bases outside the gene matches. Here the CDR3 reads CASSEGDSSYEQYF. The CDR3 region has the DNA TGTGCCAGCAGTGAAGGGGACAGCTCCTACGAGCAGTACTTC.

This rearrangement joins TRBV5-1 to TRBJ1-3, with D unclear. The CDR3 is made up of 12 amino acids. Germline assignment: CDR1 SGHRS and CDR2 YFSETQ. V lost 5 bases, J lost 0 bases, and 3 bases lay in between. The CDR3 here is CASRDSGNTIYF. CDR3 nucleotide sequence: TGCGCCAGCAGGGACTCTGGAAACACCATATATTTT.

The sample holds one count of this clone. The V gene is TRBV5-5, the J gene TRBJ1-2; 7 bases line up with TRBD1. The CDR3 covers 15 residues. The germline V gene has CDR1 SGHKS and CDR2 YYEKEE (reference sequence). Trimming took 2 bases from V and 4 from J; bases not matched to a gene: 8. The CDR3 sequence is CASSLWGTEGYGYTF. The DNA of the CDR3 is TGTGCCAGCAGCTTATGGGGGACAGAGGGCTATGGCTACACCTTC.

The chain couples TRBV6-1 to TRBJ2-7; TRBD2 matches 7 bases. The V and J ends lost 7 bases and 1 base, in that order; junction bases with no gene match: 4. The CDR3 extends over 13 amino acids. Germline loops: CDR1 MNHNS, CDR2 SASEGT. CDR3 amino acids: CASKSGTSYEQYF. CDR3 DNA: TGTGCCAGCAAGAGCGGGACTTCCTACGAGCAGTACTTC.

V and J are TRBV2 and TRBJ1-5; D call uncertain. The CDR3 has 16 residues. The germline CDR1 and CDR2 sequences are SNHLY and FYNNEI. V gave up 4 bases and J gave up 6 bases, with 19 bases separating them. CDR3 sequence reads: CASSVPGSRSSQPQHF. In nucleotides, the CDR3 is TGTGCCAGCAGTGTTCCCGGGTCCAGGTCGAGTCAGCCCCAGCATTTT.

This chain joins TRBV7-9 and TRBJ2-6; D remains unclear. V lost 1 base to trimming and J lost 0 bases, with 7 bases between them. CDR3 size: 16 residues. Germline CDR1 SEHNR, CDR2 FQNEAQ (reference sequence). CDR3 sequence reads: CASSLVAASGANVLTF. The CDR3 DNA reads as TGTGCCAGCAGCTTAGTTGCGGCCTCTGGGGCCAACGTCCTGACTTTC.

This clone appeared a few times. The V and J genes are TRBV7-6 and TRBJ2-7, with 9 bases fitting TRBD1. Germline assignment: CDR1 SGHVS and CDR2 FNYEAQ. Losses at the gene ends were 5 bases for V and 2 bases for J; bases not matched to a gene: 4. This CDR3 has 14 amino acids. CDR3 in amino acids: CASSQGQGPYEQYF. The DNA for the CDR3 is TGTGCCAGCAGCCAGGGACAGGGTCCCTACGAGCAGTACTTC.

The chain couples TRBV7-9 to TRBJ2-2; D not certain. The V end lost 0 bases, the J end lost 6 bases, and 5 bases lay between the germline ends. The CDR3 consists of 13 residues. CDR1 is SEHNR and CDR2 is FQNEAQ in the germline V gene (reference sequence). The CDR3 loop is CASSLASAGELFF. CDR3 bases: TGTGCCAGCAGCTTAGCCTCGGCCGGGGAGCTGTTTTTT.

This clone was seen only once. The rearrangement joins TRBV25-1 to TRBJ2-1; 8 positions match TRBD2. The CDR3 totals 15 residues. CDR1 and CDR2 from the germline V gene are MGHDK and SYGVNS. Trimming removed 0 bases from V and 8 bases from J; junction bases left unmatched: 6. CDR3 in DNA: TGTGCCAGCAGTGAATACGGGAGGGCCCCCGATGAGCAGTTCTTC. Translated, it gives CASSEYGRAPDEQFF.

The V and J genes are TRBV27 and TRBJ1-1; 7 nucleotides match TRBD1. With V trimmed by 6 bases and J by 8 bases, 6 bases remained unmatched. The germline V gene has CDR1 MNHEY and CDR2 SMNVEV (reference sequence). The CDR3 contains 12 residues. The CDR3 loop reads CASSRLQGEAFF. CDR3 nucleotide sequence: TGTGCCAGCAGCCGACTACAGGGGGAAGCTTTCTTT.

This chain links TRBV6-5 with TRBJ2-7; D unclear. Looked up from germline, CDR1 is MNHEY and CDR2 is SVGAGI. The CDR3 has 15 amino acids. V lost 2 bases to trimming and J lost 4 bases, with 15 bases between them. The CDR3 sequence is CASSYGDGAGYEQYF. In DNA, the CDR3 is TGTGCCAGCAGTTACGGCGACGGCGCTGGATACGAGCAGTACTTC.

V is TRBV6-5 and J is TRBJ1-1, with D unclear. V was clipped by 5 bases and J by 1 base, with 11 bases between them. There are 14 residues in the CDR3. From germline, CDR1 is MNHEY and CDR2 SVGAGI. CDR3 amino acids: CASSVGLENTEAFF. CDR3 nucleotide sequence: TGTGCCAGCAGTGTTGGCCTTGAGAACACTGAAGCTTTCTTT.